Listed here are 21 T cell receptor beta chains from one sample, sequenced in a study of cytomegalovirus exposure and HLA in healthy donors. Assay: immunoSEQ multiplex PCR; the TCRdb copy retains only in-frame clones and omits some. In the table there are around 98,000 clones, roughly 89% of which are singletons. Sequenced input: PBMCs. The receptor source for this set is a woman aged 25-40 years in good health and CMV-seronegative.

The chain is built from TRBV7-9 and TRBJ2-1; a possible D gene is TRBD2 (7 bases). Looked up from germline, CDR1 is SEHNR and CDR2 is FQNEAQ (reference sequence). The length of the CDR3 is 15 residues. The germline V and J ends were trimmed by 5 bases and 9 bases, with 20 bases remaining between them. The CDR3 DNA sequence: TGTGCCAGCAGCCCATCAAGGGGGGGGTTCGGTGAGCAGTTCTTC. This translates into CASSPSRGGFGEQFF.

The genes are TRBV6-5 and TRBJ2-7, with 9 bases that match TRBD1. Germline V lookup: CDR1 MNHEY, CDR2 SVGAGI. Unmatched junction bases numbered 7, after V lost 4 bases and J lost 3 bases. This CDR3 has 15 residues. DNA of the CDR3: TGTGCCAGCAGTTCGACCGGGACAGGGTTCTACGAGCAGTACTTC. Protein product: CASSSTGTGFYEQYF.

This clone was observed a single time. The genes are TRBV7-9 and TRBJ1-5; no reliable D call. The CDR3 spans 13 residues. Trimming cost V 1 base and J 6 bases, with 7 bases left between them. Germline CDR1 and CDR2: SEHNR and FQNEAQ (reference sequence). CDR3 region: CASSLEGGQPQHF. CDR3 DNA sequence: TGTGCCAGCAGCTTAGAAGGAGGTCAGCCCCAGCATTTT. Variable domain in full (rest from reference TRBV7-9 and TRBJ1-5): DTGVSQNPRHKITKRGQNVTFRCDPISEHNRLYWYRQTLGQGPEFLTYFQNEAQLEKSRLLSDRFSAERPKGSFSTLEIQRTEQGDSAMYLCASSLEGGQPQHFGDGTRLSIL.

The chain links TRBV7-9 to TRBJ1-1; D is undetermined. In germline, CDR1 is SEHNR, CDR2 FQNEAQ (reference sequence). Deletions cut 2 bases from V and 0 bases from J, with 10 bases between. CDR3 length equals 15 residues. CDR3 in amino acids: CASSLHGAMNTEAFF. In DNA form, the CDR3 reads TGTGCCAGCAGCTTACACGGTGCGATGAACACTGAAGCTTTCTTT. The full variable domain, its missing parts supplied by reference TRBV7-9 and TRBJ1-1, is DTGVSQNPRHKITKRGQNVTFRCDPISEHNRLYWYRQTLGQGPEFLTYFQNEAQLEKSRLLSDRFSAERPKGSFSTLEIQRTEQGDSAMYLCASSLHGAMNTEAFFGQGTRLTVV.

This clone was picked up one time. The gene calls are TRBV7-9 and TRBJ2-7; tentatively, D is TRBD1 (6 bases). The CDR3 has 15 amino acids. The germline gives CDR1 SEHNR, CDR2 FQNEAQ (reference sequence). The V end lost 0 bases, the J end lost 6 bases, and 15 bases lay between the germline ends. CDR3 in amino acids: CASSLAGTRVGEQYF. The DNA of the CDR3 is TGTGCCAGCAGCTTAGCCGGGACAAGGGTGGGCGAGCAGTACTTC.

The chain joins TRBV27 to TRBJ1-1; 12 nucleotides line up with TRBD1. The CDR3 has 16 residues. CDR1 is MNHEY, CDR2 SMNVEV, per germline (reference sequence). The V and J ends lost 4 bases and 3 bases, in that order; junction bases with no gene match: 6. For the CDR3, the DNA is TGTGCCAGCAGTTCCCGGGACAGGGGGCTTCACACTGAAGCTTTCTTT. Amino acid sequence: CASSSRDRGLHTEAFF.

V gene TRBV28 combines with J gene TRBJ2-7, with 7 bases lining up with TRBD2. The V gene's germline CDR1 is MDHEN and CDR2 SYDVKM. The CDR3 runs to 13 residues. V lost 4 bases to trimming and J lost 3 bases; unmatched junction nucleotides: 3. The CDR3 spells CASSWGGGYEQYF. The CDR3 nucleotides read TGTGCCAGCAGTTGGGGGGGAGGCTACGAGCAGTACTTC.

The chain links TRBV19 to TRBJ2-7, with TRBD1 matching 8 bases. The germline V gene encodes CDR1 LNHDA and CDR2 SQIVND (reference sequence). V trimming: 6 bases; J trimming: 4 bases; junction bases outside the gene matches: 8. The CDR3 spans 14 residues. The CDR3 bases are TGTGCCAGTAGCCACCAGGGGGCGGTTTACGAGCAGTACTTC. Its protein product is CASSHQGAVYEQYF.

The CDR3 spells CASSPPSSYSPLHF. In nucleotides, the CDR3 is TGTGCCAGCTCACCACCTAGTTCGTATTCACCCCTCCACTTT. The chain uses TRBV18 and TRBJ1-6, with no clear D. V was pared by 0 bases and J by 8 bases, with 8 bases between. The CDR3 is 14 amino acids. Germline V gene lookup returns CDR1 KGHSH and CDR2 LQKENI.

This clone was observed a single time. This rearrangement joins TRBV7-2 to TRBJ1-1; D remains unclear. V lost 6 bases to trimming and J lost 6 bases, with 20 bases between them. The CDR3 length is 15 residues. The germline V gene has CDR1 SGHTA and CDR2 FQGNSA. CDR3 sequence (DNA): TGTGCCAGCAGTAGTCCTCGACTAAGAGGACCTGAAGCTTTCTTT. Its protein is CASSSPRLRGPEAFF.

This chain joins TRBV10-2 and TRBJ1-1; tentative D call: TRBD1 (6 bases). CDR3 length: 12 amino acids. Germline values: CDR1 WSHSY, CDR2 SAAADI. V shed 6 bases and J shed 1 base, with 6 bases lying between them. The CDR3 sequence is CASRTGNTEAFF. The CDR3 nucleotides are TGCGCCAGCAGGACAGGGAACACTGAAGCTTTCTTT.

This rearrangement joins TRBV5-4 to TRBJ2-5, with 9 bases fitting TRBD1. Germline V gene data show CDR1 as SGHNT and CDR2 as YYREEE (reference sequence). Trimming removed 9 bases from V and 2 bases from J; junction bases left unmatched: 8. The CDR3 runs to 14 residues. In nucleotides, the CDR3 is TGTGCCACTGCCCGGGACAGGGTACAAGAGACCCAGTACTTC. This encodes CATARDRVQETQYF.

V gene TRBV5-1 combines with J gene TRBJ2-2; a weak D match, TRBD1 (6 bases). V shed 4 bases and J shed 5 bases, with 12 bases lying between them. Germline V gene data show CDR1 as SGHRS and CDR2 as YFSETQ. CDR3 length equals 14 residues. Here the CDR3 reads CASSIPDRTGELFF. The DNA for the CDR3 is TGCGCCAGCAGCATCCCAGACAGGACCGGGGAGCTGTTTTTT.

The V and J genes are TRBV28 and TRBJ2-7; TRBD1 is a possible D gene (6 bases). The germline gives CDR1 MDHEN, CDR2 SYDVKM. V gave up 6 bases and J gave up 1 base, with 13 bases separating them. This CDR3 region has 14 residues. CDR3 nucleotide sequence: TGTGCCAGCAGGACGACAGGAGAATCCTACGAGCAGTACTTC. Translated: CASRTTGESYEQYF.

This chain joins TRBV11-2 and TRBJ2-7; TRBD2 aligns across 13 bases. V shed 5 bases, J shed 4 bases, and the junction held 8 bases outside the gene matches. Germline V gene data show CDR1 as SGHAT and CDR2 as FQNNGV. The CDR3 totals 16 residues. The CDR3 region is CASSIHPGLAGYEQYF. CDR3 DNA: TGTGCCAGCAGCATCCATCCGGGACTAGCGGGGTACGAGCAGTACTTC.

This clone was observed a single time. The chain employs TRBV7-9 and TRBJ1-1; 10 bases fit TRBD1. The CDR3 is 14 residues long. J lost 5 bases, V lost 8 bases, and 8 bases had no gene match. CDR1 SEHNR and CDR2 FQNEAQ come from the germline V gene (reference sequence). The CDR3 loop is CASAGDRGGTEAFF. CDR3 in DNA: TGTGCCAGCGCCGGGGACAGGGGCGGAACTGAAGCTTTCTTT.

The chain combines TRBV29-1 with TRBJ2-3; 7 bases are shared with TRBD2. The CDR3 sequence is 12 residues long. The germline CDR1 and CDR2 sequences are SQVTM and ANQGSEA. Trimming took 3 bases from V and 5 from J; bases not matched to a gene: 2. CDR3 sequence: CSVDTGGDTQYF. CDR3 in DNA: TGCAGCGTTGACACGGGGGGAGATACGCAGTATTTT.

The chain employs TRBV19 and TRBJ2-7; 8 nucleotides align to TRBD1. This CDR3 is built from 14 residues. From germline, CDR1 is LNHDA and CDR2 SQIVND (reference sequence). V gave up 6 bases and J gave up 4 bases; unmatched junction bases: 8. The CDR3 loop is CASSRQGLQYEQYF. CDR3 nucleotides: TGTGCCAGTAGCCGACAGGGGCTCCAATACGAGCAGTACTTC.

CDR3 residues: CASSRSSNEKLFF. The CDR3 nucleotides read TGTGCCAGCAGTAGGAGTTCTAATGAAAAACTGTTTTTT. The chain has TRBV7-8 and TRBJ1-4; D gene unclear. In germline, CDR1 is SGHVS, CDR2 FQNEAQ. Trimming took off 6 bases at V and 3 bases at J, with 8 bases between the two ends. This CDR3 spans 13 amino acids.

V and J are TRBV11-2 and TRBJ2-3; no clear D gene. V shed 2 bases and J shed 5 bases, with 5 bases lying between them. CDR1 is SGHAT, CDR2 FQNNGV, per germline. The CDR3 is made up of 12 amino acids. The CDR3: CASSLSVDTQYF. The DNA for the CDR3 is TGTGCCAGCAGCTTATCGGTAGATACGCAGTATTTT.

On this clone itself: The junction departs from the called germline gene at one end, perhaps through a read error. The chain uses TRBV2 and TRBJ2-7; TRBD1 matches 8 bases. The CDR3 has 13 amino acids. The germline V gene encodes CDR1 SNHLY and CDR2 FYNNEI. The CDR3 sequence is CASSVGTGGIETF. The CDR3 nucleotides are TGTGCCAGCAGTGTCGGGACAGGAGGCATCGAGACCTTC.